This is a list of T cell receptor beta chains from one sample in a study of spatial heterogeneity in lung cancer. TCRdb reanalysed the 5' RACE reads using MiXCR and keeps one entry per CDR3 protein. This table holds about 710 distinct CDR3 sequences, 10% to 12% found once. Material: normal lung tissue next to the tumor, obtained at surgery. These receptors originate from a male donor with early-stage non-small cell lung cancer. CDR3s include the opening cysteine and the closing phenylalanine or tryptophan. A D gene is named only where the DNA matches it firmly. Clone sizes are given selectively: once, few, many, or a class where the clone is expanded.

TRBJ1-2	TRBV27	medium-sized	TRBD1	CASSSGTGSKGYTF	TGTGCCAGCAGTTCCGGGACAGGTTCGAAAGGCTACACCTTC
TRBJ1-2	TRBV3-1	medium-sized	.	CASSPRSEGYGYTF	TGTGCCAGCAGCCCCCGGTCCGAGGGGTATGGCTACACCTTC
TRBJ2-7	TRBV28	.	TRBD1	CASGDRGPYEQYF	TGTGCCAGCGGTGACAGGGGACCCTACGAGCAGTACTTC
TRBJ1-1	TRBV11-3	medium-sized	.	CASSLDRVNTEAFF	TGTGCCAGCAGCTTAGACAGGGTGAACACTGAAGCTTTCTTT
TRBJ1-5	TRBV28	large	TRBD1	CASGQGIRPQHF	TGTGCCAGTGGACAGGGTATACGGCCCCAGCATTTT
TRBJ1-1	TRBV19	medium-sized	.	CASSSAGSLNTEAFF	TGTGCCAGTAGTTCGGCCGGCAGCCTGAACACTGAAGCTTTCTTT
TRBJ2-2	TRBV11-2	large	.	CASSSGTFISGELFF	TGTGCCAGCAGCTCCGGGACTTTTATTTCCGGGGAGCTGTTTTTT
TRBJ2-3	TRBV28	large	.	CASQLGGATDTQYF	TGTGCCAGCCAACTCGGCGGGGCCACAGATACGCAGTATTTT
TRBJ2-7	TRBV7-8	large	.	CASSLEGPTPLDEQYF	TGTGCCAGCAGCTTAGAAGGGCCGACGCCCTTGGATGAGCAGTACTTC
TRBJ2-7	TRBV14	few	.	CASSQAGWVGEQYF	TGTGCCAGCAGCCAAGCCGGGTGGGTCGGCGAGCAGTACTTC
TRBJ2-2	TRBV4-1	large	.	CASSLPVGAGELFF	TGCGCCAGCAGCCTACCTGTGGGGGCCGGGGAGCTGTTTTTT
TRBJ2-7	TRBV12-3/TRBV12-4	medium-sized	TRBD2	CASSPRLAGEGQYF	TGTGCCAGCAGTCCCAGACTAGCTGGGGAGGGGCAGTACTTC
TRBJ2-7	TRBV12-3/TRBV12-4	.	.	CASSSGVGYEQYF	TGTGCCAGCAGTTCGGGTGTGGGGTACGAGCAGTACTTC
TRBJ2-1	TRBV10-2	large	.	CASSESERYNEQFF	TGCGCCAGCAGTGAGTCGGAGAGATACAATGAGCAGTTCTTC
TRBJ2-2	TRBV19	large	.	CASSSTGELFF	TGTGCCAGTAGTTCCACCGGGGAGCTGTTTTTT
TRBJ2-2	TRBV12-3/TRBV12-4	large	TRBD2	CASSDGHKLGGLASGELFF	TGTGCCAGCTCTGACGGCCATAAGCTGGGAGGGTTAGCCAGCGGGGAGCTGTTTTTT
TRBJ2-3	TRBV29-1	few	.	CSAWSRADTQYF	TGCAGCGCGTGGAGTAGGGCAGATACGCAGTATTTT
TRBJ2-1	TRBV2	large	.	CASRGGQGHEQFF	TGTGCCAGCAGGGGGGGGCAGGGTCATGAGCAGTTCTTC
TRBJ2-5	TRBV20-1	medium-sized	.	CSAYRDTKETQYF	TGCAGTGCGTACCGGGACACCAAAGAGACCCAGTACTTC
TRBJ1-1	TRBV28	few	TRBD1	CASSLRTGIEAFF	TGTGCCAGCAGTTTACGGACAGGGATTGAAGCTTTCTTT
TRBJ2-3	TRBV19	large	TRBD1	CASSSRQGPGTDTQYF	TGTGCCAGTAGTTCCCGACAGGGCCCGGGAACAGATACGCAGTATTTT
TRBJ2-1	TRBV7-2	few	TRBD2	CASSWTSGVLNEQFF	TGTGCCAGCAGTTGGACTAGCGGGGTTCTCAATGAGCAGTTCTTC
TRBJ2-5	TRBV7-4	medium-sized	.	CASSLSSVGPTAQYF	TGTGCCAGCAGCTTAAGTTCCGTGGGGCCGACGGCGCAGTACTTC
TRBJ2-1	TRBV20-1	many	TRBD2	CSASLASGTYNEQFF	TGCAGTGCTAGTCTGGCTAGCGGAACCTACAATGAGCAGTTCTTC
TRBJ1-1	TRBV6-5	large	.	CASSYTSQTVGRAEAFF	TGTGCCAGCAGTTATACTTCCCAAACCGTAGGGAGGGCTGAAGCTTTCTTT
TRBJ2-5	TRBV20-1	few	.	CSASDSRQETQYF	TGCAGTGCTAGTGACAGCCGCCAAGAGACCCAGTACTTC
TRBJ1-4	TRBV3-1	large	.	CASSPLGTTNEKLFF	TGTGCCAGCAGCCCCTTGGGGACAACTAATGAAAAACTGTTTTTT
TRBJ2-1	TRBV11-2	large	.	CASSFSSEQFF	TGTGCCAGCAGCTTTAGCAGCGAGCAGTTCTTC
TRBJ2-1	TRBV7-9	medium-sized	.	CASSLGTNEQFF	TGTGCCAGCAGCCTCGGGACTAATGAGCAGTTCTTC
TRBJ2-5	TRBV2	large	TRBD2	CASSRRLAGGTETQYF	TGTGCCAGCAGTCGTCGACTAGCGGGGGGCACGGAGACCCAGTACTTC
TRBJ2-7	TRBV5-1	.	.	CASSPPGSDEQYF	TGCGCCAGCAGCCCACCGGGGTCTGACGAGCAGTACTTC
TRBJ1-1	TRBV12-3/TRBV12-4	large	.	CASSFGGRYTEAFF	TGTGCCAGCAGTTTCGGGGGTAGGTACACTGAAGCTTTCTTT